This TCR beta chain is drawn from a study of blood T cell repertoires in COVID-19. Study context: Sources were T cells, B-cell-depleted T cells, or PBMCs; the material itself was cDNA or gDNA.

Clones were read by immunoSEQ multiplex PCR, and TCRdb kept only the in-frame ones, dropping some. Of 150,000 or so clones listed, roughly 90% were seen once; the top ten hold more than 6.5%. Symptom resolution, clearance, or two negative PCRs marked donors in Cohort 3 as recovered. This receptor was identified in a woman aged 50 to 60 who had recovered from COVID-19. The sequencing sample was made of PBMCs or T cells enriched from blood (not recorded which).

CDR3: CASSPILGASGTYEQYF. The CDR3 nucleotides are TGTGCCAGCAGTCCCATCCTGGGGGCGAGTGGGACCTACGAGCAGTACTTC. The chain has TRBV27 and TRBJ2-7, with D maybe TRBD1 (6 bases). Trimming pared 5 bases from V and 2 bases from J, leaving 22 bases between. The CDR3 totals 17 residues. Germline V gene sequence: CDR1 MNHEY, CDR2 SMNVEV (reference sequence).